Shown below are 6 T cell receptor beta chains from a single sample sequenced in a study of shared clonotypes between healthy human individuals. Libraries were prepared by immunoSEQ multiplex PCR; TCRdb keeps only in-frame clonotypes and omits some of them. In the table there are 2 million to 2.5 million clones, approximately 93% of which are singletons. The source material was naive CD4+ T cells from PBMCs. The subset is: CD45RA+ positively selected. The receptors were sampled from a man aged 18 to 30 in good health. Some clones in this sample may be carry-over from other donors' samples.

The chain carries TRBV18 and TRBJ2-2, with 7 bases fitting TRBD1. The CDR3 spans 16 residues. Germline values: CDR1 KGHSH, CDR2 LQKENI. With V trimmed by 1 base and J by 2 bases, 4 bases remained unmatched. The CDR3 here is CASSPRGQSNTGELFF. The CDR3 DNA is TGTGCCAGCTCACCACGGGGACAGAGTAACACCGGGGAGCTGTTTTTT.

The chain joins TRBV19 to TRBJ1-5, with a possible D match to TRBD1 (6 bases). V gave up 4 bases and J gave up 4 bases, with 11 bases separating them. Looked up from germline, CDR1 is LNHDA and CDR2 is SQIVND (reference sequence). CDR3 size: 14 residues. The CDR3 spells CASSTYRENQPQHF. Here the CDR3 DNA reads TGTGCCAGTAGTACCTACAGGGAAAATCAGCCCCAGCATTTT. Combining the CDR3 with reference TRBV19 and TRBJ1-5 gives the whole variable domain DGGITQSPKYLFRKEGQNVTLSCEQNLNHDAMYWYRQDPGQGLRLIYYSQIVNDFQKGDIAEGYSVSREKKESFPLTVTSAQKNPTAFYLCASSTYRENQPQHFGDGTRLSIL.

The CDR3 nucleotides are TGTGCCAGGCTCTACGACAGTCTCCATGGGTACGGGGAGCTGTTTTTT. As protein: CARLYDSLHGYGELFF. The chain couples TRBV9 to TRBJ2-2, with D tentatively TRBD1 (5 bases). Trimming left V 8 bases short and J 7 bases short, with 24 bases between. The CDR3 sequence is 16 residues long. In germline, CDR1 is SGDLS, CDR2 YYNGEE.

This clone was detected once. The CDR3 DNA follows: TGTGCCAGCATGGTGACAGAAGTCTCCTACGAGCAGTACTTC. Encoded protein: CASMVTEVSYEQYF. This sequence joins TRBV6-5 and TRBJ2-7; the D gene is possibly TRBD1 (5 bases). V lost 7 bases to trimming and J lost 0 bases, with 13 bases between them. Germline-derived CDR1 and CDR2 are MNHEY and SVGAGI. This CDR3 is 14 amino acids long.

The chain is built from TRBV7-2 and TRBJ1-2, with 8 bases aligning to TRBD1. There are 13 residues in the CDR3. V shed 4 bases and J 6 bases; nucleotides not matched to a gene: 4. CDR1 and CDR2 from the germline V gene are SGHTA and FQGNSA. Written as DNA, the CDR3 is TGTGCCAGCAGCTCGAGGACAGGGAATGGCTACACCTTC. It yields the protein CASSSRTGNGYTF.

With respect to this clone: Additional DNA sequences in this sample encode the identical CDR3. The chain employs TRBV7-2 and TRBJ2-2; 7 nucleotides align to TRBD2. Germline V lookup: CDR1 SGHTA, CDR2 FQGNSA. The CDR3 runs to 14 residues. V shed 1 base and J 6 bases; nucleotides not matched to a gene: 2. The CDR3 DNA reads TGTGCCAGCAGCTTAGAAGCGGGACCCGGGGAGCTGTTTTTT. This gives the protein CASSLEAGPGELFF.